This entry concerns a single TCR beta chain. Its antigen is not identified. The sample is drawn from a study of shared clonotypes between healthy human individuals. Study observations and caveats: The generation probabilities recorded for non-shared clonotypes fell below those of clonotypes shared by all four donors. In general, naive subsets displayed greater estimated richness than memory subsets did.

The assay ran at deep level. On sorted subsets, replicate PCRs used about 0.2 ug DNA, or around 30,000 T cell genomes. Method: immunoSEQ multiplex PCR; TCRdb's copy keeps in-frame clones and lacks some. The sample holds about 2 million clones, over 85% seen once. CDR1 is SGHNT, CDR2 YYREEE, per germline (reference sequence). V dropped 4 bases and J dropped 3 bases, with 8 bases sitting between them. The CDR3 contains 12 residues. The chain is built from TRBV5-4 and TRBJ2-7; D gene uncertain. The specimen was naive CD4+ T cells sorted from blood. Subset denoted: CD45RA+ positively selected. The clonotype originates from a man younger than 30 in good health. The CDR3 loop is CASSDNGYEQYF. The CDR3 nucleotides read TGTGCCAGCAGCGACAATGGCTACGAGCAGTACTTC. Full variable domain (rest looked up from reference TRBV5-4 and TRBJ2-7): ETGVTQSPTHLIKTRGQQVTLRCSSQSGHNTVSWYQQALGQGPQFIFQYYREEENGRGNFPPRFSGLQFPNYSSELNVNALELDDSALYLCASSDNGYEQYFGPGTRLTVT.